The T cell receptor beta chain described here comes from a study of control samples from healthy donors and cancer patients. The data were produced by immunoSEQ multiplex PCR, yet TCRdb's version contains in-frame clones alone and is incomplete. Found here are 150,000 to 200,000 clones, around 90% of them singletons; the top ten hold about 1.4%. V lost 2 bases, J lost 0 bases, and 13 bases lay in between. The CDR3 covers 16 residues. Germline V gene sequence: CDR1 MNHEY, CDR2 SMNVEV (reference sequence). The sample consisted of blood. V usage is TRBV27 and J usage is TRBJ2-5; D possibly uses TRBD1 or TRBD2 (5 bases each). The TCR was taken from a man in his thirties or forties in good health. The CDR3 nucleotides read TGTGCCAGCAGTTTAATCGGGGACCGTAACCAAGAGACCCAGTACTTC. Translating gives CASSLIGDRNQETQYF.